This passage covers 5 T cell receptor beta chains from one sample sequenced in a study of beta chain features in type 1 diabetes. Study outcomes and limitations: Type 1 diabetes patients had moderately but significantly shorter TCRB CDR3s in all four CD4+ subsets.

No antigen is known for these receptors. The study reverse transcribed the entire isolated RNA, so it sequenced expressed TCRB transcripts. The table came from immunoSEQ multiplex PCR; TCRdb's copy has only in-frame clones and leaves some out. The sample yields more than 250,000 clones, roughly 21% seen once. Source material: naive CD4+ T cells from blood. These receptors were collected from a woman aged 35 to 49 with type 1 diabetes.

This sequence joins TRBV4-3 and TRBJ1-5; 11 nucleotides agree with TRBD1. Germline values: CDR1 LGHNA, CDR2 YSLEER. V lost 0 bases to trimming and J lost 1 base; unmatched junction nucleotides: 5. The CDR3 has 18 residues. In DNA, the CDR3 is TGCGCCAGCAGCCAAGATGCAGGACAGGGGGCCAGCAATCAGCCCCAGCATTTT. Its protein is CASSQDAGQGASNQPQHF.

This chain joins TRBV28 and TRBJ1-2; weak D call: TRBD1 (6 bases). The V gene's germline CDR1 is MDHEN and CDR2 SYDVKM. Trimming took 6 bases from V and 7 from J, leaving 12 bases between them. The CDR3 extends over 12 amino acids. The CDR3 protein is CASSGQPPGYTF. As DNA, the CDR3 is TGTGCCAGCAGCGGACAGCCCCCTGGCTACACCTTC.

V is TRBV29-1 and J is TRBJ1-2; tentatively, D is TRBD1 (6 bases). V lost 4 bases and J 7 bases, leaving 19 bases between the germline ends. The length of the CDR3 is 14 residues. CDR1 and CDR2 (germline): SQVTM, ANQGSEA. The CDR3 is CSVGSAPLQGGYTF. Here the CDR3 DNA reads TGCAGCGTTGGTTCAGCTCCCTTACAGGGTGGCTACACCTTC. Full variable domain (outside the CDR3, taken from reference TRBV29-1 and TRBJ1-2): SAVISQKPSRDICQRGTSLTIQCQVDSQVTMMFWYRQQPGQSLTLIATANQGSEATYESGFVIDKFPISRPNLTFSTLTVSNMSPEDSSIYLCSVGSAPLQGGYTFGSGTRLTVV.

V usage is TRBV7-2 and J usage is TRBJ1-1; 8 bases match TRBD1. Germline V gene sequence: CDR1 SGHTA, CDR2 FQGNSA. The CDR3 is 15 residues long. With 6 bases clipped from V and 0 bases from J, the junction kept 6 bases outside the gene matches. In DNA, the CDR3 is TGTGCCAGCAGGCGCCGACAGGGGATGAACACTGAAGCTTTCTTT. This codes for CASRRRQGMNTEAFF.

This chain uses TRBV9 with TRBJ2-2, with D tentatively TRBD1 (6 bases). From germline, CDR1 is SGDLS and CDR2 YYNGEE. Trimming removed 0 bases from V and 6 bases from J, with 15 bases in between. This CDR3 contains 16 residues. In nucleotides, the CDR3 is TGTGCCAGCAGCGTAGATGGGCAGGGGTGGGCCGGGGAGCTGTTTTTT. It is translated as CASSVDGQGWAGELFF. The entire variable domain, with the rest obtained from reference TRBV9 and TRBJ2-2, is as follows: DSGVTQTPKHLITATGQRVTLRCSPRSGDLSVYWYQQSLDQGLQFLIQYYNGEERAKGNILERFSAQQFPDLHSELNLSSLELGDSALYFCASSVDGQGWAGELFFGEGSRLTVL.